These 18 T cell receptor beta chains originate from one sample sequenced in a study of blood T cell repertoires in COVID-19. Using immunoSEQ multiplex PCR, the repertoire was profiled, and TCRdb retains in-frame clones only, with some absent. The table records over 200,000 clones, 75% to 90% of them present only once. Input material: PBMCs or T cells enriched from blood (not recorded which). These receptors all come from a woman between 50 and 59 years old who had recovered from COVID-19.

DNA of the CDR3: TGTGCCAGCTTCCGGAGGGACTATAATTCACCCCTCCACTTT. Translated, it gives CASFRRDYNSPLHF. The genes are TRBV28 and TRBJ1-6; D remains unclear. The germline V gene has CDR1 MDHEN and CDR2 SYDVKM. Trimming took 8 bases from V and 3 from J, leaving 11 bases between them. CDR3 size: 14 residues. The complete variable domain, with remaining parts taken from reference TRBV28 and TRBJ1-6, reads DVKVTQSSRYLVKRTGEKVFLECVQDMDHENMFWYRQDPGLGLRLIYFSYDVKMKEKGDIPEGYSVSREKKERFSLILESASTNQTSMYLCASFRRDYNSPLHFGNGTRLTVT.

This chain joins TRBV19 and TRBJ1-1; D is ambiguous. The CDR3 runs 13 residues. The germline V gene encodes CDR1 LNHDA and CDR2 SQIVND (reference sequence). The V end lost 5 bases, the J end lost 1 base, and 8 bases lay between the germline ends. CDR3 DNA: TGTGCCAGTAGTGAACGGAGGAACACTGAAGCTTTCTTT. It translates to CASSERRNTEAFF.

The V and J genes are TRBV2 and TRBJ2-5; 7 bases are a match to TRBD1. The junction had 5 bases not matched to a gene; V was cut back by 3 bases and J by 1 base. Germline lookup yields CDR1 SNHLY and CDR2 FYNNEI. The CDR3 has 15 residues. The CDR3 DNA sequence: TGTGCCAGCAGTGATCTCTGGACAGGCCAAGAGACCCAGTACTTC. Amino acid sequence: CASSDLWTGQETQYF.

The chain links TRBV24-1 to TRBJ1-5, with a weak D call TRBD1 (6 bases). The CDR3 spans 15 residues. Germline-derived CDR1 and CDR2 are KGHDR and SFDVKD. The ends were cut back, 4 bases at V and 1 base at J, with 10 bases in the middle. CDR3: CATSEPDRSNQPQHF. The CDR3 coding sequence is TGTGCCACCAGTGAGCCAGACAGGAGCAATCAGCCCCAGCATTTT.

The CDR3 sequence is CASSVDRGGRYGYTF. In DNA, the CDR3 is TGTGCCAGCAGCGTGGACAGGGGGGGACGTTATGGCTACACCTTC. The rearrangement links TRBV11-2 to TRBJ1-2; 10 nucleotides line up with TRBD1. The CDR3 extends over 15 amino acids. Trimming took 5 bases from V and 5 from J; bases not matched to a gene: 8. Germline V gene data show CDR1 as SGHAT and CDR2 as FQNNGV.

The rearrangement links TRBV24-1 to TRBJ2-3; TRBD2 might be the D (5 bases). CDR1 is KGHDR and CDR2 is SFDVKD in the germline V gene. The CDR3 spans 15 residues. V shed 4 bases and J shed 2 bases, with 12 bases lying between them. CDR3 sequence reads: CATSEGRTNTDTQYF. DNA of the CDR3: TGTGCCACCAGTGAAGGGAGAACCAACACAGATACGCAGTATTTT.

This clone has just one count. The chain joins TRBV7-9 to TRBJ1-1; 7 positions match TRBD1. V dropped 6 bases and J dropped 6; count of bases not matched to a gene: 25. The CDR3 has 19 amino acids. Germline V gene data show CDR1 as SEHNR and CDR2 as FQNEAQ (reference sequence). The CDR3, as DNA: TGTGCCAGCAGGGAAAGTGTCCCCCAACCGGGACAGCTAGTCGCTGAAGCTTTCTTT. Amino acids: CASRESVPQPGQLVAEAFF.

In its sample, this clone was seen once. J is TRBJ2-2 and V is TRBV5-4; 7 bases are a match to TRBD2. The V and J ends lost 4 bases and 0 bases, in that order; junction bases with no gene match: 9. The germline CDR1 and CDR2 sequences are SGHNT and YYREEE (reference sequence). This CDR3 spans 17 amino acids. The CDR3 here is CASSSPSSGSNTGELFF. CDR3 bases: TGTGCCAGCAGCAGTCCCTCTAGCGGCTCGAACACCGGGGAGCTGTTTTTT.

V is TRBV14 and J is TRBJ2-3, with 7 bases identical to TRBD2. V shed 4 bases, J shed 4 bases, and the junction held 14 bases outside the gene matches. CDR1 is SGHDN and CDR2 is FVKESK in the germline V gene. This CDR3 is 17 amino acids long. The CDR3 loop is CASSPPSLGRGADTQYF. The CDR3 region has the DNA TGTGCCAGCAGCCCCCCGTCCTTAGGTCGGGGGGCAGATACGCAGTATTTT.

CDR3 sequence reads: CASSEETGRKETQYF. For the CDR3, the DNA is TGTGCCAGCAGTGAAGAAACAGGGCGTAAGGAGACCCAGTACTTC. The chain links TRBV2 to TRBJ2-5; D possibly corresponds to TRBD1 (6 bases). V shed 1 base and J shed 5 bases, with 14 bases lying between them. CDR1 and CDR2 (germline): SNHLY, FYNNEI. The CDR3 covers 15 residues. Looking up the rest from reference TRBV2 and TRBJ2-5 gives the full variable domain: EPEVTQTPSHQVTQMGQEVILRCVPISNHLYFYWYRQILGQKVEFLVSFYNNEISEKSEIFDDQFSVERPDGSNFTLKIRSTKLEDSAMYFCASSEETGRKETQYFGPGTRLLVL.

This clone was observed once. The chain links TRBV7-9 to TRBJ2-6; 9 bases line up with TRBD1. The germline CDR1 and CDR2 sequences are SEHNR and FQNEAQ (reference sequence). With V trimmed by 5 bases and J by 0 bases, 5 bases remained unmatched. This CDR3 region has 17 residues. CDR3 protein: CASSPGQGSSGANVLTF. CDR3 coding DNA: TGTGCCAGCAGCCCCGGACAGGGGAGCTCTGGGGCCAACGTCCTGACTTTC. The full variable domain, in which reference TRBV7-9 and TRBJ2-6 provide the parts outside the CDR3, is DTGVSQNPRHKITKRGQNVTFRCDPISEHNRLYWYRQTLGQGPEFLTYFQNEAQLEKSRLLSDRFSAERPKGSFSTLEIQRTEQGDSAMYLCASSPGQGSSGANVLTFGAGSRLTVL.

This chain joins TRBV25-1 and TRBJ2-4; 8 bases agree with TRBD1. This CDR3 spans 13 amino acids. Germline trimming cut 6 bases from V and 6 bases from J; bases unmatched to any gene: 4. Germline V gives CDR1 MGHDK, CDR2 SYGVNS. Here the CDR3 reads CASRTGGSNIQYF. The CDR3 coding sequence is TGTGCCAGCAGAACAGGGGGATCAAACATTCAGTACTTC.

The V and J genes are TRBV2 and TRBJ1-1; a weak D match, TRBD1 (5 bases). Germline V gene sequence: CDR1 SNHLY, CDR2 FYNNEI. The CDR3 contains 11 residues. Trimming took 4 bases from V and 10 from J, leaving 10 bases between them. The CDR3 coding sequence is TGTGCCAGCAGTGTAGAAGGGGTAGCTTTCTTT. It encodes CASSVEGVAFF.

This chain connects TRBV5-1 to TRBJ1-1; D not certain. The length of the CDR3 is 14 residues. V lost 4 bases and J 1 base, leaving 11 bases between the germline ends. Germline V gives CDR1 SGHRS, CDR2 YFSETQ. The CDR3 sequence is CASSGSGGNTEAFF. The CDR3 nucleotides are TGCGCCAGCAGCGGTTCGGGAGGGAACACTGAAGCTTTCTTT.

The rearrangement uses TRBV7-8 and TRBJ2-1; 9 bases are a match to TRBD2. Germline V lookup: CDR1 SGHVS, CDR2 FQNEAQ. There are 12 residues in the CDR3. J lost 16 bases, V lost 1 base, and 5 bases had no gene match. The CDR3 DNA reads TGTGCCAGCAGCTTAGAGTTTAGCGGGAGCTTCTTC. Protein sequence: CASSLEFSGSFF.

The chain is built from TRBV3-1 (or the pseudogene TRBV3-2) and TRBJ2-1; 12 bases fit TRBD2. V lost 0 bases and J lost 15; bases outside the gene matches: 6. The CDR3 length is 14 residues. CDR1 and CDR2 (germline): LGHDT, YNNKEL (reference sequence). In nucleotides, the CDR3 is TGTGCCAGCAGCCAAGATCTAGCGGGAGGGTTTCGGTTCTTC. This translates into CASSQDLAGGFRFF.

The chain is built from TRBV12-5 and TRBJ2-5, with 11 bases fitting TRBD1. This CDR3 spans 17 amino acids. V lost 1 base, J lost 1 base, and 5 bases stayed unmatched. In germline, CDR1 is LGHNT, CDR2 FRNRAP. CDR3 amino acids: CASGLAHGTGGQETQYF. CDR3 DNA: TGTGCTAGTGGTTTGGCGCACGGGACAGGGGGCCAAGAGACCCAGTACTTC.

The V gene is TRBV28, the J gene TRBJ2-7; D possibly corresponds to TRBD2 (5 bases). The germline gives CDR1 MDHEN, CDR2 SYDVKM. Trimming shortened V by 4 bases and J by 2 bases, and 15 bases separated the two germline ends. CDR3 length: 15 residues. The CDR3 nucleotides are TGTGCCAGCAGTTCCCCAGCGGTCCCGCCCTACGAGCAGTACTTC. Protein: CASSSPAVPPYEQYF.